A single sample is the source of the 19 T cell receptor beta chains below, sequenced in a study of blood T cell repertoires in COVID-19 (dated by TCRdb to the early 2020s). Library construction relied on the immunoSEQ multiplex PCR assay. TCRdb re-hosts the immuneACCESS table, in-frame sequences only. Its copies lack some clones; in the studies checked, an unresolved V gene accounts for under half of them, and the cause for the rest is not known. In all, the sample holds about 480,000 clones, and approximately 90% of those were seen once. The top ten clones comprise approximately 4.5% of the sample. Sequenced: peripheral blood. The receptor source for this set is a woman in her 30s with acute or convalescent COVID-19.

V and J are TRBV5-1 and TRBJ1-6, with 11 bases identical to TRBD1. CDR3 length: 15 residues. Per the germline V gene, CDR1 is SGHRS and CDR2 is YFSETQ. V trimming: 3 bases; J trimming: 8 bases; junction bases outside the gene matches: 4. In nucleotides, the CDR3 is TGCGCCAGCAGCTCCGGGACAGGGGGAGATTCACCCCTCCACTTT. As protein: CASSSGTGGDSPLHF.

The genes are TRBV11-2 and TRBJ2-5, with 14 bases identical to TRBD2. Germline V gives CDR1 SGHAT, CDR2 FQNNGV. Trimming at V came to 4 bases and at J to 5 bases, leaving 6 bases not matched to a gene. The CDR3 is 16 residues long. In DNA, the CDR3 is TGTGCCAGCAGCTGGGGACTAGCGGGGGTACTGGAGACCCAGTACTTC. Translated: CASSWGLAGVLETQYF.

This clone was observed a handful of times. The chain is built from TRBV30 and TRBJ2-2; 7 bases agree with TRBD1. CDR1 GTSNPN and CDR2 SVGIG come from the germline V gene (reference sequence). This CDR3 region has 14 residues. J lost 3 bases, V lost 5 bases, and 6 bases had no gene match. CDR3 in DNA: TGTGCCTGGGAGAGGGGGCTCGACACCGGGGAGCTGTTTTTT. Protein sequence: CAWERGLDTGELFF.

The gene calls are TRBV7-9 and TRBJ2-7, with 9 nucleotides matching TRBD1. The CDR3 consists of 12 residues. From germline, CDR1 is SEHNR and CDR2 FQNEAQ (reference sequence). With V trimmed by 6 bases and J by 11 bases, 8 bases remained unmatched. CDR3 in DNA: TGTGCCAGCAGACTTACAGGGGGCAGCAAGTACTTC. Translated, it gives CASRLTGGSKYF.

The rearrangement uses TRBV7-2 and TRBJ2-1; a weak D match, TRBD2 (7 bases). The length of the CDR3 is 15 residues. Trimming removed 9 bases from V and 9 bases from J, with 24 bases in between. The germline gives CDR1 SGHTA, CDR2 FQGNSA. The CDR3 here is CASEPRGGLFAEQFF. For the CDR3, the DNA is TGTGCCAGTGAGCCGAGGGGGGGGCTATTCGCTGAGCAGTTCTTC.

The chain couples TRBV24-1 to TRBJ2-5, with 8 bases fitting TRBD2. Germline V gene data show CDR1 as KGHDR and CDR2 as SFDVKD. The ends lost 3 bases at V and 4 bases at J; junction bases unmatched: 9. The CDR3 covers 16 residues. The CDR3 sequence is CATSDPPGGARETQYF. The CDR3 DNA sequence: TGTGCCACCAGTGATCCACCGGGGGGGGCGAGAGAGACCCAGTACTTC.

Here the CDR3 reads CASTSGATTDTQYF. CDR3 DNA sequence: TGCGCCAGCACCAGCGGGGCCACCACAGATACGCAGTATTTT. The chain carries TRBV5-1 and TRBJ2-3; the match to TRBD2 covers 7 bases. J gave up 2 bases and V 6 bases, and 6 bases lay outside the gene matches. The CDR3 has 14 residues. Germline V gives CDR1 SGHRS, CDR2 YFSETQ.

In DNA, the CDR3 is TGCAGTGCTAGTTCAGGGACTTCCAATCAGCCCCAGCATTTT. This codes for CSASSGTSNQPQHF. The chain couples TRBV20-1 to TRBJ1-5; D is perhaps TRBD1 (5 bases). The CDR3 extends over 14 amino acids. Germline CDR1 and CDR2: DFQATT and SNEGSKA (reference sequence). Trimming cost V 3 bases and J 3 bases, with 12 bases left between them.

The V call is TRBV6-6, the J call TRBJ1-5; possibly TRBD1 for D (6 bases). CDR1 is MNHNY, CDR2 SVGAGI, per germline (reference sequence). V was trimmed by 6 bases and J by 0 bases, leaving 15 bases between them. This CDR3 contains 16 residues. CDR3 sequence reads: CASRPGQHNSNQPQHF. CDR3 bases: TGTGCCAGCAGACCCGGACAGCATAATAGCAATCAGCCCCAGCATTTT.

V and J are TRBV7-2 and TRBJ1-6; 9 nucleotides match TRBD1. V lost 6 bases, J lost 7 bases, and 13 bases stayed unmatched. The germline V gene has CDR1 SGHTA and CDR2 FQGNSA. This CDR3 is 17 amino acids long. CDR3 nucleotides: TGTGCCAGCAGTCCCGGTGGGGACAGGGTCTTCAATTCACCCCTCCACTTT. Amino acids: CASSPGGDRVFNSPLHF. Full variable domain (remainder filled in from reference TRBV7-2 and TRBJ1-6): GAGVSQSPSNKVTEKGKDVELRCDPISGHTALYWYRQSLGQGLEFLIYFQGNSAPDKSGLPSDRFSAERTGGSVSTLTIQRTQQEDSAVYLCASSPGGDRVFNSPLHFGNGTRLTVT.

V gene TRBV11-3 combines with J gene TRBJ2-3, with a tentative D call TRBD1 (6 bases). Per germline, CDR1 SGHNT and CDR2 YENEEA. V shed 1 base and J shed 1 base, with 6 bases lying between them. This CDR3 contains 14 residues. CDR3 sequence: CASSLAGGTDTQYF. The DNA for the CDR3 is TGTGCCAGCAGCTTAGCAGGGGGCACAGATACGCAGTATTTT.

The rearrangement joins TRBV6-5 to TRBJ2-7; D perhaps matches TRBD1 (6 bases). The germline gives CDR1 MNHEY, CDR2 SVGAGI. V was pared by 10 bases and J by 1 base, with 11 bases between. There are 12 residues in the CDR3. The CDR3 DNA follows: TGTGCCACCGGACAGTTTTCCTACGAGCAGTACTTC. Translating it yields CATGQFSYEQYF.

Here the CDR3 reads CASSESEYQETQYF. The CDR3 coding sequence is TGTGCCAGCAGTGAATCGGAGTACCAAGAGACCCAGTACTTC. This chain uses TRBV2 with TRBJ2-5, with no clear D. V lost 2 bases and J 0 bases, leaving 7 bases between the germline ends. CDR3 length: 14 residues. Germline V lookup: CDR1 SNHLY, CDR2 FYNNEI. The full variable domain, completed using reference TRBV2 and TRBJ2-5, is EPEVTQTPSHQVTQMGQEVILRCVPISNHLYFYWYRQILGQKVEFLVSFYNNEISEKSEIFDDQFSVERPDGSNFTLKIRSTKLEDSAMYFCASSESEYQETQYFGPGTRLLVL.

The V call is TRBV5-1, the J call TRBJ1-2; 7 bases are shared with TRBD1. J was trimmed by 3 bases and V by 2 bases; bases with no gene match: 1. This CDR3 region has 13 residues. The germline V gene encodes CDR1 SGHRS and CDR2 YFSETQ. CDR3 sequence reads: CASSFDRDYGYTF. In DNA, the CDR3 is TGCGCCAGCAGCTTTGACAGGGACTATGGCTACACCTTC.

As DNA, the CDR3 is TGTGCCTGGACGGCCAGGGGGAATTATGGCTACACCTTC. This encodes CAWTARGNYGYTF. The chain is built from TRBV30 and TRBJ1-2; 7 bases agree with TRBD1. Trimming took 4 bases from V and 5 from J; bases not matched to a gene: 7. Germline CDR1 reads GTSNPN; CDR2 reads SVGIG (reference sequence). The CDR3 extends over 13 amino acids.

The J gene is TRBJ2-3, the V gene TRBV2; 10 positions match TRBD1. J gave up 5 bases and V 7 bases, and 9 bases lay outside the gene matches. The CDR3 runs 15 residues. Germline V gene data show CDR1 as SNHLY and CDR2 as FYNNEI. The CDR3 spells CASTTRTGGGDTQYF. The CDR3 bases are TGTGCCAGCACTACGAGGACAGGGGGGGGAGATACGCAGTATTTT.

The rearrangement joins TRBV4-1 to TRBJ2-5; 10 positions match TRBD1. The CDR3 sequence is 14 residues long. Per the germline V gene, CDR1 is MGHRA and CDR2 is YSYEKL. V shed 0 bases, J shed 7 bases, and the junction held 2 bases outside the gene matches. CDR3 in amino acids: CASSQERTGGTQYF. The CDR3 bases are TGCGCCAGCAGCCAAGAAAGGACAGGGGGGACCCAGTACTTC.

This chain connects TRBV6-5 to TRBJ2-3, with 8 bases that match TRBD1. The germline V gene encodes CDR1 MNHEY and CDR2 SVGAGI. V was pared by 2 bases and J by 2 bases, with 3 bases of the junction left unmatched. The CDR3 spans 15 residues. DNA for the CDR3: TGTGCCAGCAGTTACGGACAGGGATCCACAGATACGCAGTATTTT. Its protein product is CASSYGQGSTDTQYF.

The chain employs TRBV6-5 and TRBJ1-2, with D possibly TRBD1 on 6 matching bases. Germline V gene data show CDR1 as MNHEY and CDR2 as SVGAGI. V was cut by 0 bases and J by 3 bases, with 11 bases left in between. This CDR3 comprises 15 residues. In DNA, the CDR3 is TGTGCCAGCAGTTACTCGGGGGCTCGGGACTATGGCTACACCTTC. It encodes CASSYSGARDYGYTF.